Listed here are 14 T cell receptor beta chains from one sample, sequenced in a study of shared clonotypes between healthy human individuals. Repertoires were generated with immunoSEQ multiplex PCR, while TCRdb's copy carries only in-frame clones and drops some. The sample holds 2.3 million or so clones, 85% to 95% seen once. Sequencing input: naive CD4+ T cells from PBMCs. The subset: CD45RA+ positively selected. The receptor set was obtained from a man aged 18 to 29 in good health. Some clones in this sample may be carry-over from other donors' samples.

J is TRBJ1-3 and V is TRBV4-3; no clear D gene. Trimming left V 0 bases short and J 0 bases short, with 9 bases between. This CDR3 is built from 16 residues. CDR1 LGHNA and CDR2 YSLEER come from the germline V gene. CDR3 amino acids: CASSQEFADSGNTIYF. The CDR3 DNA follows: TGCGCCAGCAGCCAAGAGTTCGCCGACTCTGGAAACACCATATATTTT.

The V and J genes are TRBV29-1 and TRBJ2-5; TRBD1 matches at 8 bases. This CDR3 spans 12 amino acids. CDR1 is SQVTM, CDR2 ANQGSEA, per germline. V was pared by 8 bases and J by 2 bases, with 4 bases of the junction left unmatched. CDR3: CSTGTGQETQYF. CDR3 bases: TGCAGCACAGGGACAGGACAAGAGACCCAGTACTTC. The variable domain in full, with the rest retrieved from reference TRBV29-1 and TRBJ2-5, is SAVISQKPSRDICQRGTSLTIQCQVDSQVTMMFWYRQQPGQSLTLIATANQGSEATYESGFVIDKFPISRPNLTFSTLTVSNMSPEDSSIYLCSTGTGQETQYFGPGTRLLVL.

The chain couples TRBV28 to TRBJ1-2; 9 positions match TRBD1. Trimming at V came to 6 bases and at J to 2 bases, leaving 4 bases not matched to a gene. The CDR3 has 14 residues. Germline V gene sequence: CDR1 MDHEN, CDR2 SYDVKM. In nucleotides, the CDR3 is TGTGCCAGCAGCCCACAGGGGGCGAACTATGGCTACACCTTC. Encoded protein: CASSPQGANYGYTF.

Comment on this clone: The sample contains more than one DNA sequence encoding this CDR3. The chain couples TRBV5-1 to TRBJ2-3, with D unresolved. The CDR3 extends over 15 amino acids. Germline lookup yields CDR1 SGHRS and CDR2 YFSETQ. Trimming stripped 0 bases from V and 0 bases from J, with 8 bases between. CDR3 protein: CASSLDPLSTDTQYF. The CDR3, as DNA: TGCGCCAGCAGCTTGGATCCTCTAAGCACAGATACGCAGTATTTT. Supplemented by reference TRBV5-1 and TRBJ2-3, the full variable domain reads KAGVTQTPRYLIKTRGQQVTLSCSPISGHRSVSWYQQTPGQGLQFLFEYFSETQRNKGNFPGRFSGRQFSNSRSEMNVSTLELGDSALYLCASSLDPLSTDTQYFGPGTRLTVL.

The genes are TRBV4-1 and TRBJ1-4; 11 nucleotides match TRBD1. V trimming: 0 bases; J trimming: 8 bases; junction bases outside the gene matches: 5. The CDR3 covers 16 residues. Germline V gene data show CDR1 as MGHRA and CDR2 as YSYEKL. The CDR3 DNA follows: TGCGCCAGCAGCCAAGAGTGGGACAGGGGGAACGAAAAACTGTTTTTT. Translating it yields CASSQEWDRGNEKLFF.

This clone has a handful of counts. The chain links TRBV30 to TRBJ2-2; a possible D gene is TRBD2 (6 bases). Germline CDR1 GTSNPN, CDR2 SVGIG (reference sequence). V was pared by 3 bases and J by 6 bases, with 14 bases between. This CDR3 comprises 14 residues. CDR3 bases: TGTGCCTGGAGGGCGGCCGGACTATCCGGGGAGCTGTTTTTT. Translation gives CAWRAAGLSGELFF.

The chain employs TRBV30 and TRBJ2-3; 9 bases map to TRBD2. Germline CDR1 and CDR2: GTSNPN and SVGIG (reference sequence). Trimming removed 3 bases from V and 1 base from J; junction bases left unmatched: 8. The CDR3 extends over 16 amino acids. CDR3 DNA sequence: TGTGCCTGGAGAAGGACTAGCGAAACCCGCACAGATACGCAGTATTTT. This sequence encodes CAWRRTSETRTDTQYF.

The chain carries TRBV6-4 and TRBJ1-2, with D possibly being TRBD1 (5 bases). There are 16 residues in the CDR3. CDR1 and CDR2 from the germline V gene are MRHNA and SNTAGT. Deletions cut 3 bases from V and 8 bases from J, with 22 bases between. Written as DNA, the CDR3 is TGTGCCAGCAGTGAGGTCGGAGGACACCCAAGCTTCGGCTACACCTTC. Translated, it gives CASSEVGGHPSFGYTF.

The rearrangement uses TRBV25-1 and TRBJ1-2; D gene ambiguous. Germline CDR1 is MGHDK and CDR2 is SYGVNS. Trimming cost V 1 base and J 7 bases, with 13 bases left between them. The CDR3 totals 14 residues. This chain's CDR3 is CASSESMGFSGYTF. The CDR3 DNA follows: TGTGCCAGCAGTGAATCAATGGGGTTTAGTGGCTACACCTTC.

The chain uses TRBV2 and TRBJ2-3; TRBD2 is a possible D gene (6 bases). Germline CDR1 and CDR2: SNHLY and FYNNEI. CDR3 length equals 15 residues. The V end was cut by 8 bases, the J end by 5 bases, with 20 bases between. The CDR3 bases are TGTGCCAGCTGCCTCCAGGCGGGACTTTTAGATACGCAGTATTTT. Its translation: CASCLQAGLLDTQYF. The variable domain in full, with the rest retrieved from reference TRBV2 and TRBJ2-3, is EPEVTQTPSHQVTQMGQEVILRCVPISNHLYFYWYRQILGQKVEFLVSFYNNEISEKSEIFDDQFSVERPDGSNFTLKIRSTKLEDSAMYFCASCLQAGLLDTQYFGPGTRLTVL.

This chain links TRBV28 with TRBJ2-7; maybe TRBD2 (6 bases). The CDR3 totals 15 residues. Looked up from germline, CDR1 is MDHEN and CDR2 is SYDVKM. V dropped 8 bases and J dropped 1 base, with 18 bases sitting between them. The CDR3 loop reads CASARGTSGSYEQYF. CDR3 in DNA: TGTGCCAGCGCTCGGGGGACCAGTGGGTCCTACGAGCAGTACTTC.

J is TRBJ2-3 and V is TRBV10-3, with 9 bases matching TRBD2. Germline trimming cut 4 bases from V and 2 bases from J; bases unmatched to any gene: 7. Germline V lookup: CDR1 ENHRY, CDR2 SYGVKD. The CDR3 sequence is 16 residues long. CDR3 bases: TGTGCCATCAGTGCGGGTGCTAGCGGGGTCACAGATACGCAGTATTTT. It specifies CAISAGASGVTDTQYF.

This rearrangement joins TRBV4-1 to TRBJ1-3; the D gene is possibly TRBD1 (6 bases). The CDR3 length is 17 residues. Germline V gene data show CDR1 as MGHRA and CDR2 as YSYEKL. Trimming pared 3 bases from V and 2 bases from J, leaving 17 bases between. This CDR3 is CASSHEGGVAPGNTIYF. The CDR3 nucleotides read TGCGCCAGCAGCCATGAGGGGGGGGTTGCTCCTGGAAACACCATATATTTT.

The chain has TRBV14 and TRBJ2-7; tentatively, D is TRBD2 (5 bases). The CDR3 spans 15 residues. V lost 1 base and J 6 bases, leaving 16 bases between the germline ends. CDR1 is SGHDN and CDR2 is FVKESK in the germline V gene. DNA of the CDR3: TGTGCCAGCAGCCAAGTCGCCCGGGGTTCGGGCGAGCAGTACTTC. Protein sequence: CASSQVARGSGEQYF.